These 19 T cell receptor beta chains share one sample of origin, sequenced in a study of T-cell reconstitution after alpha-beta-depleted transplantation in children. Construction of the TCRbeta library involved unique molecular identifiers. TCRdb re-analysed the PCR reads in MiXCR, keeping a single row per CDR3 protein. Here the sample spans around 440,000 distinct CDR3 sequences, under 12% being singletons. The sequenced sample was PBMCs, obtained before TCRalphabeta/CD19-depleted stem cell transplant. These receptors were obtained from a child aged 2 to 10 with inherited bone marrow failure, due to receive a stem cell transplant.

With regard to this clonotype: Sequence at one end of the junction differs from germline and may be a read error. This chain's CDR3 is CACSQVGGGPDVYEQYF. CDR3 in DNA: TGTGCCTGCAGCCAAGTCGGGGGAGGGCCCGATGTCTACGAGCAGTACTTC. This chain links TRBV3-1 with TRBJ2-7, with 7 bases lining up with TRBD2. This CDR3 contains 17 residues. CDR1 LGHDT and CDR2 YNNKEL come from the germline V gene (reference sequence).

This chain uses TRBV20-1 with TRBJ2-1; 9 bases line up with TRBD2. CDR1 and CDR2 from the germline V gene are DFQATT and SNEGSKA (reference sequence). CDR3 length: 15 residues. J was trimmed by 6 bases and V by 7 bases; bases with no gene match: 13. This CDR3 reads CSGDRVGGRVNEQFF. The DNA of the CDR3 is TGCAGTGGGGATAGGGTTGGCGGGAGGGTCAATGAGCAGTTCTTC.

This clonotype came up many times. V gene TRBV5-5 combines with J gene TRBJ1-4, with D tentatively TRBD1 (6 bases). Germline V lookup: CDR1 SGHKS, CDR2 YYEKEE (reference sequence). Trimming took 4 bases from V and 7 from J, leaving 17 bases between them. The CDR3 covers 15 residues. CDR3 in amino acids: CASSPAGAGGEKLFF. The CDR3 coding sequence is TGTGCCAGCAGCCCGGCGGGGGCAGGAGGTGAAAAACTGTTTTTT.

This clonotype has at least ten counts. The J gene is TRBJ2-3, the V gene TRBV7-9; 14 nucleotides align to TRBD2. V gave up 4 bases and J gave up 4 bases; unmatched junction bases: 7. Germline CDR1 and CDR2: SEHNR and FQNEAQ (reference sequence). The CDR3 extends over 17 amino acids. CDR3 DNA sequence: TGTGCCAGCAGCTGGACAGGGACTAGCGGGAGTGCAGATACGCAGTATTTT. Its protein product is CASSWTGTSGSADTQYF.

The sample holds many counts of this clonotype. The CDR3 DNA is TGCGCCAGCAGCCAAGCGGCTTGGCAGGGTCTCACCGGGGAGCTGTTTTTT. Amino acid sequence: CASSQAAWQGLTGELFF. The chain links TRBV4-3 to TRBJ2-2; D is possibly TRBD1 (5 bases). This CDR3 spans 17 amino acids. V lost 1 base to trimming and J lost 4 bases, with 16 bases between them. Germline V gene lookup returns CDR1 LGHNA and CDR2 YSLEER.

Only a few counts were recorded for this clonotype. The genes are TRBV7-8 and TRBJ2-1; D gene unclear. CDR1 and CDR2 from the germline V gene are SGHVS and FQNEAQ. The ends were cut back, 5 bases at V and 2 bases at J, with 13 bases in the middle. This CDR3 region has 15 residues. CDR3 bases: TGTGCCAGCAGCCCCTCCACTATACCCTACAATGAGCAGTTCTTC. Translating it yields CASSPSTIPYNEQFF.

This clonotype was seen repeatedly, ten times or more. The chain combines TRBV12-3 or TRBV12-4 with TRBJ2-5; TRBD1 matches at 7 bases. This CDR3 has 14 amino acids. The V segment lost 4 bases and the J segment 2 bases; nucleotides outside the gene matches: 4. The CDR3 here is CASSWGQIQETQYF. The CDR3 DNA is TGTGCCAGCAGTTGGGGACAGATTCAAGAGACCCAGTACTTC.

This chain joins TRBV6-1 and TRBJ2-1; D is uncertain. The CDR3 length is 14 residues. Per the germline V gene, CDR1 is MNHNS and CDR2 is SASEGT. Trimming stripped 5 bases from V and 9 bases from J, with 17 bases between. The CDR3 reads CASSRLHRIGEQFF. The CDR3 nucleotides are TGTGCCAGCAGTAGACTCCATCGGATCGGTGAGCAGTTCTTC.

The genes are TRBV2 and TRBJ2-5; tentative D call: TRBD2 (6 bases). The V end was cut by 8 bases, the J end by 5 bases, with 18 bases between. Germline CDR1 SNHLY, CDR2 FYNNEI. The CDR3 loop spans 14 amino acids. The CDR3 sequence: CASRRRGSGETQYF. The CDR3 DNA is TGTGCCAGCCGGAGAAGAGGGAGCGGGGAGACCCAGTACTTC.

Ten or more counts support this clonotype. The CDR3: CASRGRRETQYF. In nucleotides, the CDR3 is TGTGCCAGCAGGGGGCGAAGGGAGACCCAGTACTTC. This rearrangement joins TRBV2 to TRBJ2-5, with TRBD1 as a possible D gene (5 bases). Trimming took off 6 bases at V and 5 bases at J, with 10 bases between the two ends. The CDR3 totals 12 residues. Germline CDR1 SNHLY, CDR2 FYNNEI.

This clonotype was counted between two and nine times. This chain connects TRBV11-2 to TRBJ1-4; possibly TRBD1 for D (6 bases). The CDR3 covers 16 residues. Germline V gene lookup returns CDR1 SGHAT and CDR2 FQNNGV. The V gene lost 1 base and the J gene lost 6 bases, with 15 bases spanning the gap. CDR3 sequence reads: CASSLGRGGRDEKLFF. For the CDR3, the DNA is TGTGCCAGCAGCTTAGGGCGGGGGGGCAGGGATGAAAAACTGTTTTTT.

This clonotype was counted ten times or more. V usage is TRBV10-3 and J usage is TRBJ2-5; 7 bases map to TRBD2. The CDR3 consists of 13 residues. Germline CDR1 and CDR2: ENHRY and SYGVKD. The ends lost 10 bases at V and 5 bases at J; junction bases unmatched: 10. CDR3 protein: CATVGVGGETQYF. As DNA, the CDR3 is TGTGCCACCGTGGGGGTCGGGGGGGAGACCCAGTACTTC.

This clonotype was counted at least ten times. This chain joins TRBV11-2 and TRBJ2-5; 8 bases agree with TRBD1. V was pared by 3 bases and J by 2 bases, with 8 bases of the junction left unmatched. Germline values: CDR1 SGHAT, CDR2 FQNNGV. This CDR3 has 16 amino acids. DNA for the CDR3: TGTGCCAGCAGCTTTCTCGGACAGGGAAGGCAAGAGACCCAGTACTTC. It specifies CASSFLGQGRQETQYF. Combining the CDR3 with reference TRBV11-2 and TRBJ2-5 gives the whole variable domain EAGVAQSPRYKIIEKRQSVAFWCNPISGHATLYWYQQILGQGPKLLIQFQNNGVVDDSQLPKDRFSAERLKGVDSTLKIQPAKLEDSAVYLCASSFLGQGRQETQYFGPGTRLLVL.

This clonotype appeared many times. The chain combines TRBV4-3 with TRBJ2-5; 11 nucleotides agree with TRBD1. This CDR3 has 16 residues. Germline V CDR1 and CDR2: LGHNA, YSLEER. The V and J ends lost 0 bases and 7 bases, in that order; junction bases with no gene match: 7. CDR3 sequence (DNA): TGCGCCAGCAGCCAAGACCGGACAGGGGGCGAAAGGACCCAGTACTTC. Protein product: CASSQDRTGGERTQYF.

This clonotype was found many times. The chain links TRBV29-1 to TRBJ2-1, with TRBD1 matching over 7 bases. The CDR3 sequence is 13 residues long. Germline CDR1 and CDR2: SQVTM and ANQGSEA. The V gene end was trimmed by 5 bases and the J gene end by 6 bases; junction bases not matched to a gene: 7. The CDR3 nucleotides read TGCAGCGTTAATGACAGGGCTTTCAATGAGCAGTTCTTC. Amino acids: CSVNDRAFNEQFF.

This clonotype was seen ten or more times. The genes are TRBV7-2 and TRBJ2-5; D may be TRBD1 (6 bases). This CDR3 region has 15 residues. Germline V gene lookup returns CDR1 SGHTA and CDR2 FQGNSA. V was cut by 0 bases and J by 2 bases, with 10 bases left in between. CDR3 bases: TGTGCCAGCAGCTTAGCCTGGACAGTACAAGAGACCCAGTACTTC. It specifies CASSLAWTVQETQYF. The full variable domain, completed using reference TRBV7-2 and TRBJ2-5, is GAGVSQSPSNKVTEKGKDVELRCDPISGHTALYWYRQSLGQGLEFLIYFQGNSAPDKSGLPSDRFSAERTGGSVSTLTIQRTQQEDSAVYLCASSLAWTVQETQYFGPGTRLLVL.

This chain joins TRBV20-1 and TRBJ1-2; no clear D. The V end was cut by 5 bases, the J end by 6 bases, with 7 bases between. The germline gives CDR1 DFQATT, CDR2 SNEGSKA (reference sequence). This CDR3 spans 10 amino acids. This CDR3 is CSAYYDGYTF. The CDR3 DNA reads TGCAGTGCTTATTATGATGGCTACACCTTC.

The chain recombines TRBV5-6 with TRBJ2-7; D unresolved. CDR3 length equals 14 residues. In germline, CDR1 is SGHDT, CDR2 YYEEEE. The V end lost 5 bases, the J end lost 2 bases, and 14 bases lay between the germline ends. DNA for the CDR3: TGTGCCAGCAGTGTAACCCAAACCGCCTACGAGCAGTACTTC. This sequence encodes CASSVTQTAYEQYF.

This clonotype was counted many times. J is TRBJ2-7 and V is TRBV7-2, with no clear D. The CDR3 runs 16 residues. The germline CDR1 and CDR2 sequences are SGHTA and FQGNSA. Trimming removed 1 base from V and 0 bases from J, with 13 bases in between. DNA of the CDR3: TGTGCCAGCAGCTTAGTTATGGCGGCCCTCTCCTACGAGCAGTACTTC. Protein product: CASSLVMAALSYEQYF.